Listed below are T cell receptor beta chains from one sample, sequenced in a study of control samples from healthy donors and cancer patients. Using immunoSEQ multiplex PCR, the repertoire was profiled, and TCRdb retains in-frame clones only, with some absent. The sample has roughly 120,000 clones, approximately 88% seen once. Sequenced input: blood. These receptors all stem from a man between 50 and 59 years old in good health. Both conserved end residues are part of each CDR3. Each record gives: CDR3 DNA, CDR3 protein, clone size, J gene, V gene, D gene. A D gene is named only where the DNA matches it firmly. Expanded clones get a size class; other rows say once, few or many, or leave the size out.

TGTGCCAGCAGCTTAGGCCTAGGGCCGGCAAACTATGGCTACACCTTC	CASSLGLGPANYGYTF	NA	TRBJ1-2	TRBV13	NA
TGTGCCAGCTCACCATCAAGCGATGAGCAGTTCTTC	CASSPSSDEQFF	NA	TRBJ2-1	TRBV18	NA
TGTGCCAGTAGGACCACAGGGAGCGATGAGCAGTTCTTC	CASRTTGSDEQFF	NA	TRBJ2-1	TRBV19	NA
TGTGCCAGTAGTATAGGAAGGGGCGGGTACGAGCAGTACTTC	CASSIGRGGYEQYF	NA	TRBJ2-7	TRBV19	NA
TGTGCTAGTGGTTTGGTACGAGGCGGAGTCCAAGAGACCCAGTACTTC	CASGLVRGGVQETQYF	NA	TRBJ2-5	TRBV12-5	NA
TGTGCCAGCAGCCCCCGGAGGTTTCTACCCTACGAGCAGTACTTC	CASSPRRFLPYEQYF	NA	TRBJ2-7	TRBV7-6	NA
TGTGCCAGCAGCCTGGACAGGGGGAATGAAAAACTGTTTTTT	CASSLDRGNEKLFF	NA	TRBJ1-4	TRBV7-2	TRBD1
TGTGCCTGGAGTGTACTGGACGGGTCTGCTTCACCCCTCCACTTT	CAWSVLDGSASPLHF	few	TRBJ1-6	TRBV30	NA
TGCGCCAGCAGCCTCGGGAGAAGGAACTCCTATAATTCACCCCTCCACTTT	CASSLGRRNSYNSPLHF	NA	TRBJ1-6	TRBV5-1	NA
TGTGCCAGCAGCGTAGCCCACGGGATGAACACTGAAGCTTTCTTT	CASSVAHGMNTEAFF	NA	TRBJ1-1	TRBV9	NA
TGTGCCAGCAGTGGGGTTGATACGCAGTATTTT	CASSGVDTQYF	few	TRBJ2-3	TRBV3-1/TRBV3-2	NA
TGTGCCTGGAGTGTACGGGGGGCATGGGAGGGGAACACCATATATTTT	CAWSVRGAWEGNTIYF	NA	TRBJ1-3	TRBV30	NA
TGTGCCAGCAGCCAGTTATGGGGACAGGGAGGAACCGGGGAGCTGTTTTTT	CASSQLWGQGGTGELFF	NA	TRBJ2-2	TRBV14	TRBD1
TGTGCCATCGTGGCCGACAGGGGTCGATCGCCTAACTATGGCTACACCTTC	CAIVADRGRSPNYGYTF	NA	TRBJ1-2	TRBV10-3	TRBD1
TGTGCCAGTAGTATAGATCCATCTAGCGGGGGCTATTACAATGAGCAGTTCTTC	CASSIDPSSGGYYNEQFF	NA	TRBJ2-1	TRBV19	TRBD2